Each of the 29 T cell receptor beta chains below was sequenced from the same sample in a study of molecular identifiers for immune sequencing clone quantification. TCRdb ran MiXCR on the PCR reads and lists one entry per CDR3 protein. This sample carries approximately 630,000 distinct CDR3 sequences, 25% of them seen once, and the ten largest clones take about 0.78%. Material for sequencing was naive CD8+ T cells from blood, with Jurkat cell RNA spiked in. The sample's subset: FACS-sorted CD8+CD4-CCR7+CD45RA+ naive T cells. The source of these receptors is a human donor in good health. Some libraries in this study had Jurkat cell RNA spiked in.

The chain is built from TRBV6-5 and TRBJ2-5; D perhaps matches TRBD2 (5 bases). The CDR3 has 17 residues. V was shortened by 5 bases and J by 4 bases, with 23 bases between the two germline ends. Germline values: CDR1 MNHEY, CDR2 SVGAGI. The CDR3 reads CASSQKASDWAGETQYF. The CDR3 bases are TGTGCCAGCAGTCAAAAAGCTTCGGACTGGGCGGGAGAGACCCAGTACTTC.

The V call is TRBV6-5, the J call TRBJ1-4, with D perhaps matching TRBD1 (5 bases). Germline V lookup: CDR1 MNHEY, CDR2 SVGAGI. This CDR3 is built from 12 residues. V was pared by 2 bases and J by 8 bases, with 6 bases between. The CDR3 DNA follows: TGTGCCAGCAGTTACGGGGGGGAAAAACTGTTTTTT. The encoded protein is CASSYGGEKLFF.

This clonotype was seen a handful of times. The chain recombines TRBV12-5 with TRBJ2-5; 10 bases agree with TRBD2. J gave up 0 bases and V 6 bases, and 7 bases lay outside the gene matches. CDR3 length: 16 residues. CDR1 and CDR2 from the germline V gene are LGHNT and FRNRAP. The CDR3 DNA reads TGTGCTAGTGGCCCCAGTAGCGGGGGGTACCAAGAGACCCAGTACTTC. Its translation is CASGPSSGGYQETQYF.

V and J are TRBV6-4 and TRBJ1-5, with D possibly matching TRBD1 (5 bases). V lost 2 bases and J lost 0, with 8 bases in between. This CDR3 spans 15 amino acids. From germline, CDR1 is MRHNA and CDR2 SNTAGT. The CDR3 is CASSDDSYSNQPQHF. CDR3 sequence (DNA): TGTGCCAGCAGTGACGACAGTTATAGCAATCAGCCCCAGCATTTT.

This clonotype occurred many times. The chain couples TRBV10-3 to TRBJ2-7, with TRBD2 identical over 9 bases. This CDR3 has 13 amino acids. The germline V gene has CDR1 ENHRY and CDR2 SYGVKD. V gave up 9 bases and J gave up 4 bases; unmatched junction bases: 7. The chain's CDR3 is CAIRRREGYEQYF. The CDR3, as DNA: TGTGCCATACGGAGGCGGGAGGGTTACGAGCAGTACTTC.

This clonotype has just a few counts. V is TRBV24-1 and J is TRBJ2-1, with D perhaps matching TRBD1 (7 bases). CDR1 and CDR2 (germline): KGHDR, SFDVKD. The CDR3 spans 16 residues. V was trimmed by 3 bases and J by 4 bases, leaving 15 bases between them. The CDR3: CATSDQGGGRYNEQFF. CDR3 nucleotides: TGTGCCACCAGTGATCAGGGGGGAGGACGGTACAATGAGCAGTTCTTC.

This clonotype was detected only a few times. The rearrangement joins TRBV7-6 to TRBJ1-2; D ambiguous. Germline values: CDR1 SGHVS, CDR2 FNYEAQ. Deletions cut 7 bases from V and 1 base from J, with 10 bases between. CDR3 length: 13 residues. The CDR3: CASTQELNYGYTF. The CDR3 DNA follows: TGTGCCAGCACCCAAGAACTTAACTATGGCTACACCTTC.

This clonotype was seen many times. The chain combines TRBV3-1 with TRBJ1-1, with D perhaps TRBD1 (6 bases). Per germline, CDR1 LGHDT and CDR2 YNNKEL (reference sequence). The CDR3 is made up of 13 amino acids. The V gene lost 3 bases and the J gene lost 8 bases, with 13 bases spanning the gap. CDR3 in amino acids: CASSHGGGWEAFF. The CDR3 DNA is TGTGCCAGCAGCCATGGGGGGGGCTGGGAAGCTTTCTTT.

At least ten counts were recorded for this clonotype. The chain combines TRBV5-6 with TRBJ1-1, with TRBD1 identical over 9 bases. Per the germline V gene, CDR1 is SGHDT and CDR2 is YYEEEE. The J segment lost 3 bases and the V segment lost 1 base, leaving 7 bases of the junction unmatched. The CDR3 contains 16 residues. CDR3 DNA sequence: TGTGCCAGCAGCTTGTTCGCATGGACAGGGGACACTGAAGCTTTCTTT. This sequence encodes CASSLFAWTGDTEAFF. Full variable domain (remainder filled in from reference TRBV5-6 and TRBJ1-1): DAGVTQSPTHLIKTRGQQVTLRCSPKSGHDTVSWYQQALGQGPQFIFQYYEEEERQRGNFPDRFSGHQFPNYSSELNVNALLLGDSALYLCASSLFAWTGDTEAFFGQGTRLTVV.

This clonotype was seen a handful of times. The chain employs TRBV9 and TRBJ2-7; no reliable D call. The CDR3 sequence is 15 residues long. Germline CDR1 SGDLS, CDR2 YYNGEE. Trimming pared 0 bases from V and 2 bases from J, leaving 12 bases between. CDR3 sequence reads: CASSVGKGATYEQYF. Written as DNA, the CDR3 is TGTGCCAGCAGCGTAGGTAAGGGTGCTACCTACGAGCAGTACTTC.

The chain couples TRBV12-3 or TRBV12-4 to TRBJ2-1, with a tentative D call TRBD1 (7 bases). CDR3 length: 16 residues. V was shortened by 7 bases and J by 4 bases, with 20 bases between the two germline ends. For the CDR3, the DNA is TGTGCCAGCACCCCCATCAGGGGGGTCCGTTACAATGAGCAGTTCTTC. This encodes CASTPIRGVRYNEQFF.

This clonotype appeared a few times. With a much larger clone just one base away, this may be a read error. A read error is likely, as this CDR3 ends without the conserved phenylalanine or tryptophan. The V and J genes are TRBV7-9 and TRBJ2-7, with TRBD1 matching 7 bases. CDR3 length: 14 residues. The junction had 7 bases not matched to a gene; V was cut back by 4 bases and J by 4 bases. Germline assignment: CDR1 SEHNR and CDR2 FQNEAQ (reference sequence). CDR3 nucleotide sequence: TGTGCCAGCAGCTCGTTGGAACAGGGGTACGAGCAGTACCTC. Amino acids: CASSSLEQGYEQYL.

The J gene is TRBJ2-3, the V gene TRBV29-1, with unresolved D. The J call is doubtful: the DNA matches TRBJ1-5 better. The CDR3 runs 14 residues. Germline CDR1 and CDR2: SQVTM and ANQGSEA. The CDR3 here is CSVEGGRKTDTQHF. The CDR3 DNA reads TGCAGCGTTGAGGGCGGGAGAAAGACGGATACGCAGCATTTT.

Concerning this clonotype itself: A much larger clone differs from this one at a single base, so this may be a read error. Because the CDR3 is missing its conserved closing phenylalanine or tryptophan, this is likely a read error. Here the CDR3 reads CASSLSRDAVYGYTL. CDR3 DNA sequence: TGTGCCAGCAGCTTGTCCAGGGACGCCGTCTATGGCTACACCCTC. The genes are TRBV13 and TRBJ1-2, with D perhaps TRBD1 (5 bases). The germline V gene encodes CDR1 PRHDT and CDR2 FYEKMQ (reference sequence). Between the trimmed V and J ends, which lost 3 bases and 4 bases, there was a span of 15 bases. The CDR3 sequence is 15 residues long.

This clonotype was counted a single time. J is TRBJ2-7 and V is TRBV7-9; D is possibly TRBD2 (5 bases). Looked up from germline, CDR1 is SEHNR and CDR2 is FQNEAQ (reference sequence). Between the trimmed V and J ends, which lost 2 bases and 6 bases, there was a span of 11 bases. There are 13 residues in the CDR3. The CDR3 region is CASSLSYGGEQYF. The CDR3 nucleotides read TGTGCCAGCAGCTTAAGTTACGGAGGCGAGCAGTACTTC.

This clonotype showed up many times. The CDR3 loop reads CASSYSRGSNQPQHF. In nucleotides, the CDR3 is TGTGCCAGCAGTTACTCAAGGGGGAGCAATCAGCCCCAGCATTTT. The V and J genes are TRBV6-2 or TRBV6-3 and TRBJ1-5; D may be TRBD1 (6 bases). The CDR3 length is 15 residues. The ends were cut back, 0 bases at V and 1 base at J, with 7 bases in the middle. CDR1 is MNHEY, CDR2 SVGEGT, per germline.

This clonotype has a count of ten or more. The V and J genes are TRBV2 and TRBJ2-1, with 9 positions matching TRBD2. CDR3 size: 15 residues. Per germline, CDR1 SNHLY and CDR2 FYNNEI. Unmatched junction bases numbered 0, after V lost 3 bases and J lost 0 bases. As DNA, the CDR3 is TGTGCCAGCAGTGAGCGGGGGGGCTCCTACAATGAGCAGTTCTTC. This codes for CASSERGGSYNEQFF.

The chain is built from TRBV4-3 and TRBJ1-2, with 7 bases lining up with TRBD1. The CDR3 has 15 amino acids. V shed 0 bases, J shed 2 bases, and the junction held 3 bases outside the gene matches. Looked up from germline, CDR1 is LGHNA and CDR2 is YSLEER. CDR3 in amino acids: CASSQDLGQNYGYTF. CDR3 nucleotides: TGCGCCAGCAGCCAAGATTTGGGACAGAACTATGGCTACACCTTC.

At least ten counts were recorded for this clonotype. V and J are TRBV12-3 or TRBV12-4 and TRBJ1-3, with D possibly being TRBD1 (6 bases). The ends were cut back, 5 bases at V and 5 bases at J, with 19 bases in the middle. This CDR3 is 16 amino acids long. CDR3 bases: TGTGCCAGCAGTCCTGACCGGGACACCGTACGAAACACCATATATTTT. Translating gives CASSPDRDTVRNTIYF.

The table lists this clonotype with many counts. The chain is built from TRBV29-1 and TRBJ1-1; D remains ambiguous. Germline CDR1 is SQVTM and CDR2 is ANQGSEA. The V end was cut by 7 bases, the J end by 1 base, with 10 bases between. The CDR3 extends over 12 amino acids. CDR3 nucleotide sequence: TGCAGCGCTGTCCGGCAGAACACTGAAGCTTTCTTT. Residues: CSAVRQNTEAFF.

Many counts were recorded for this clonotype. This chain uses TRBV6-5 with TRBJ1-5; D gene uncertain. The CDR3 loop spans 15 amino acids. Trimming removed 6 bases from V and 3 bases from J, with 15 bases in between. CDR1 and CDR2 from the germline V gene are MNHEY and SVGAGI. CDR3 DNA sequence: TGTGCCAGCAGCCCCTCGACGCAGTACAATCAGCCCCAGCATTTT. Translation: CASSPSTQYNQPQHF.

The chain combines TRBV4-3 with TRBJ2-7; D may match TRBD1 or TRBD2 (5 bases each). V gave up 2 bases and J gave up 3 bases, with 14 bases separating them. The CDR3 has 15 amino acids. In germline, CDR1 is LGHNA, CDR2 YSLEER. The chain's CDR3 is CASSQSRDPGYEQYF. CDR3 nucleotides: TGCGCCAGCAGCCAATCCCGGGACCCAGGCTACGAGCAGTACTTC.

This clonotype was observed many times. This chain joins TRBV27 and TRBJ2-3; tentatively, D is TRBD1 or TRBD2 (5 bases each). CDR1 is MNHEY and CDR2 is SMNVEV in the germline V gene (reference sequence). Trimming shortened V by 0 bases and J by 4 bases, and 8 bases separated the two germline ends. The CDR3 is 14 amino acids. The CDR3 region has the DNA TGTGCCAGCAGTTTATCGATGGGGGCAGATACGCAGTATTTT. Its protein is CASSLSMGADTQYF.

At least ten counts were recorded for this clonotype. This chain links TRBV18 with TRBJ2-6; no definite D call. CDR3 size: 15 residues. Germline V lookup: CDR1 KGHSH, CDR2 LQKENI. V lost 6 bases to trimming and J lost 1 base, with 10 bases between them. The CDR3 sequence: CASSFTLSGANVLTF. Written as DNA, the CDR3 is TGTGCCAGCTCCTTCACTTTATCTGGGGCCAACGTCCTGACTTTC.

The genes are TRBV19 and TRBJ1-5; 8 nucleotides align to TRBD1. V gave up 3 bases and J gave up 5 bases; unmatched junction bases: 3. The CDR3 loop spans 14 amino acids. Per the germline V gene, CDR1 is LNHDA and CDR2 is SQIVND (reference sequence). CDR3 in DNA: TGTGCCAGTAGTATGGCGACAGGGGATCAGCCCCAGCATTTT. It encodes CASSMATGDQPQHF.

As to this clonotype: A much larger clone sits a single nucleotide away, making a read error possible. The CDR3 DNA reads TGTGCCGGCAGCTCCGGGACAGGGATCTACGAGCAGTACTTC. Translation gives CAGSSGTGIYEQYF. This chain joins TRBV11-2 and TRBJ2-7; TRBD1 matches 9 bases. The CDR3 extends over 14 amino acids. Germline assignment: CDR1 SGHAT and CDR2 FQNNGV. The whole variable domain, remainder taken from reference TRBV11-2 and TRBJ2-7, is EAGVAQSPRYKIIEKRQSVAFWCNPISGHATLYWYQQILGQGPKLLIQFQNNGVVDDSQLPKDRFSAERLKGVDSTLKIQPAKLEDSAVYLCAGSSGTGIYEQYFGPGTRLTVT.

This clonotype was counted ten times or more. This rearrangement joins TRBV5-1 to TRBJ2-7; a weak D match, TRBD2 (7 bases). The V gene lost 4 bases and the J gene lost 2 bases, with 10 bases spanning the gap. CDR1 is SGHRS, CDR2 YFSETQ, per germline. There are 13 residues in the CDR3. The CDR3 reads CASSAGAPYEQYF. The DNA for the CDR3 is TGCGCCAGCAGCGCGGGGGCCCCCTACGAGCAGTACTTC. The whole variable domain, remainder taken from reference TRBV5-1 and TRBJ2-7, is KAGVTQTPRYLIKTRGQQVTLSCSPISGHRSVSWYQQTPGQGLQFLFEYFSETQRNKGNFPGRFSGRQFSNSRSEMNVSTLELGDSALYLCASSAGAPYEQYFGPGTRLTVT.

Worth noting for this clonotype: This may stem from a read error, because a much larger clone lies one nucleotide away. The V call is TRBV6-1, the J call TRBJ1-5; D gene ambiguous. The germline V gene encodes CDR1 MNHNS and CDR2 SASEGT. The CDR3 length is 16 residues. V was cut by 6 bases and J by 0 bases, with 15 bases left in between. The CDR3: CASRERTSYSNQPQHF. The DNA for the CDR3 is TGTGCCAGCAGAGAACGGACGAGCTATAGCAATCAGCCCCAGCATTTT.

This clonotype was recorded at least ten times. The V and J genes are TRBV27 and TRBJ2-6; no reliable D call. Germline CDR1 MNHEY, CDR2 SMNVEV (reference sequence). Trimming stripped 1 base from V and 1 base from J, with 8 bases between. The CDR3 is 16 residues long. In DNA form, the CDR3 reads TGTGCCAGCAGTTTATTATTAGGGTCTGGGGCCAACGTCCTGACTTTC. It yields the protein CASSLLLGSGANVLTF.